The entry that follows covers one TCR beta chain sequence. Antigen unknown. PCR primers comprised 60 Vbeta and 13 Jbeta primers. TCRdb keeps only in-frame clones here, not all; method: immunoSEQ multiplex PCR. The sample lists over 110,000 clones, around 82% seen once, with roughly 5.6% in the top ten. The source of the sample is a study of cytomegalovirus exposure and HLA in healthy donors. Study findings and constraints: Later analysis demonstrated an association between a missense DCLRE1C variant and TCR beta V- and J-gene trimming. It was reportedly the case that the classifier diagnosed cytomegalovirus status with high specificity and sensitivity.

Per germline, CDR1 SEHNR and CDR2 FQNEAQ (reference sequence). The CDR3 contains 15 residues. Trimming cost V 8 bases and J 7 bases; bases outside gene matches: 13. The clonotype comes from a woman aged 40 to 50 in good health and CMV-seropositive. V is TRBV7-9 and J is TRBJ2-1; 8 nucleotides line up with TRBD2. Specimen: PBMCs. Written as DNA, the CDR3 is TGTGCCAGCGACGATGGGGGACTAGTCTCTAATGAGCAGTTCTTC. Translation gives CASDDGGLVSNEQFF.